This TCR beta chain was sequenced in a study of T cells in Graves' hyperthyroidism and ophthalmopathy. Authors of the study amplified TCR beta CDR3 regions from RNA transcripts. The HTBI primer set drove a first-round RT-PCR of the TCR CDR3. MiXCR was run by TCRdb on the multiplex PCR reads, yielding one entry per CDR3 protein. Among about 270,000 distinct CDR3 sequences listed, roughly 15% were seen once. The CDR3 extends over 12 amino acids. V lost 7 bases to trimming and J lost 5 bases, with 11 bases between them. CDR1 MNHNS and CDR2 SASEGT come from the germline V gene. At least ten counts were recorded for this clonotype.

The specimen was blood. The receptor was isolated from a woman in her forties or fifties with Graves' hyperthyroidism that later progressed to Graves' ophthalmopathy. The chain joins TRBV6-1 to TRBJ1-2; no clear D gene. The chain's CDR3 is CASIPDPYGYTF. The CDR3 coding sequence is TGTGCCAGCATCCCGGACCCTTATGGCTACACCTTC.